These T cell receptor beta chains were read from a single sample in a study of cytomegalovirus exposure and HLA in healthy donors. Profiling relied on immunoSEQ multiplex PCR, and the TCRdb table lists in-frame clones only, not all of them. The sample includes hundreds of thousands of clones, roughly 84% seen only once; the top ten take 2% to 2.5%. Material for sequencing was PBMCs. These receptors were taken from a woman aged 18-29 years in good health and CMV-seropositive. CDR3s include the opening cysteine and the closing phenylalanine or tryptophan. A D gene is named only where the DNA matches it firmly. Expanded clones are given a class, and other clones once, few, many or no size at all.

CDR3,DNA,J,D,V,size
CASSRPSAGEVDTQYF,TGCGCCAGCAGCCGACCATCGGCGGGAGAGGTAGATACGCAGTATTTT,TRBJ2-3,TRBD2,TRBV4-1,.
CASSEAETGEAFF,TGTGCCAGCAGTGAAGCCGAGACAGGGGAAGCTTTCTTT,TRBJ1-1,TRBD1,TRBV2,once
CAWSVTSGDSYNEQFF,TGTGCCTGGAGTGTAACTAGCGGAGACTCCTACAATGAGCAGTTCTTC,TRBJ2-1,TRBD2,TRBV30,.
CASSLVQDHYEQYF,TGTGCCAGCAGTTTAGTACAGGACCACTACGAGCAGTACTTC,TRBJ2-7,.,TRBV27,.
CAWRKTGALQFGYTF,TGCGCCTGGAGGAAGACAGGGGCACTCCAGTTCGGCTACACCTTC,TRBJ1-2,TRBD1,TRBV30,.
CASSPIGNLQETQYF,TGTGCCAGCAGTCCAATCGGGAACCTCCAAGAGACCCAGTACTTC,TRBJ2-5,.,TRBV27,.
CASSEHGISKQYF,TGTGCCAGCAGTGAGCACGGGATTTCGAAGCAGTACTTC,TRBJ2-7,.,TRBV2,.
CASSLGVGSTDTQYF,TGTGCCAGCAGCTTGGGGGTCGGGAGTACAGATACGCAGTATTTT,TRBJ2-3,.,TRBV5-6,.
CASSLSIMGLYGYTF,TGTGCCAGCAGCTTGTCTATCATGGGACTCTATGGCTACACCTTC,TRBJ1-2,.,TRBV5-6,few
CASSELAGGGNEQFF,TGTGCCAGCAGTGAACTAGCGGGAGGTGGGAATGAGCAGTTCTTC,TRBJ2-1,TRBD2,TRBV6-1,.
CASSKVPSTGANQPQHF,TGTGCCAGTAGTAAGGTCCCCTCGACAGGCGCAAATCAGCCCCAGCATTTT,TRBJ1-5,.,TRBV19,.